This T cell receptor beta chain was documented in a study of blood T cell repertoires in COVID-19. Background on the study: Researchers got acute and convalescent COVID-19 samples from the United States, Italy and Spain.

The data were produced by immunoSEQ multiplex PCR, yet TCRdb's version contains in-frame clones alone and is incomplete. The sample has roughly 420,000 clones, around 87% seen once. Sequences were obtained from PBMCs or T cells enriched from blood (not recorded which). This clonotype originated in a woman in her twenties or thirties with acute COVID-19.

CDR3 residues: CASSVAPEGIGEKLFF. The CDR3 DNA reads TGTGCCAGCAGCGTAGCTCCTGAGGGAATAGGGGAAAAACTGTTTTTT. The chain employs TRBV9 and TRBJ1-4; no clear D. Deletions cut 0 bases from V and 8 bases from J, with 17 bases between. Germline V gene sequence: CDR1 SGDLS, CDR2 YYNGEE. This CDR3 is 16 amino acids long.